In this sample, the clone carrying this T cell receptor beta chain turned up many times. The antigen is unknown. The sample comes from a study of identical twins. Study conclusions and caveats: Partial confounding of zero-insertion analyses by invariant MAIT and iNKT cells was possible. Abundant cord blood beta clonotypes carried fewer insertions; memory repertoires showed none.

The length of the CDR3 is 15 residues. CDR1 is MNHEY and CDR2 is SVGAGI in the germline V gene. V dropped 0 bases and J dropped 4; count of bases not matched to a gene: 3. The authors used template switching to add a universal primer site and gave cDNA unique molecular identifiers. One entry per CDR3 protein, called by TCRdb with MiXCR from the 5' RACE reads. This table has about 720,000 distinct CDR3 sequences, 8.6% appearing once. These sequences were also reported in another study, on yellow fever vaccine responses in identical twins.

The sample consisted of PBMCs. This chain links TRBV6-5 with TRBJ2-3; TRBD2 aligns across 8 bases. The sequence derives from a young woman in good health. The CDR3 DNA follows: TGTGCCAGCAGTTACTCACCCGGGAGGGCAGATACGCAGTATTTT. Protein sequence: CASSYSPGRADTQYF.